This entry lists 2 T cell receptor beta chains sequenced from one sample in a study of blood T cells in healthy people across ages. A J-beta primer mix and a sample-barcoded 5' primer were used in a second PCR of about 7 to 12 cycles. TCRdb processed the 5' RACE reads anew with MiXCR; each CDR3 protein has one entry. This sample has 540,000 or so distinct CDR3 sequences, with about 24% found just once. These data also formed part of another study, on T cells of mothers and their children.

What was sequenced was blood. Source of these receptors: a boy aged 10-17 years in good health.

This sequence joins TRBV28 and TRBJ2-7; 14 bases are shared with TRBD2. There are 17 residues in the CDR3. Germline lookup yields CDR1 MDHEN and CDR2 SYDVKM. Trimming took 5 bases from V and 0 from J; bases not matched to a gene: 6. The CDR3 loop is CASSITGTSGSSYEQYF. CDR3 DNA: TGTGCCAGCAGTATCACCGGGACTAGCGGGAGCTCCTACGAGCAGTACTTC.

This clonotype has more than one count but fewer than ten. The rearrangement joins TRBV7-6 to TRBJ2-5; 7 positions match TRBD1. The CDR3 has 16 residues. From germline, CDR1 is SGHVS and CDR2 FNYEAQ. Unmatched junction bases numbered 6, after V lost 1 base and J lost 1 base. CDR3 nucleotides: TGTGCCAGCAGCTTAGGGGGACAGACAACCCAAGAGACCCAGTACTTC. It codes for CASSLGGQTTQETQYF.